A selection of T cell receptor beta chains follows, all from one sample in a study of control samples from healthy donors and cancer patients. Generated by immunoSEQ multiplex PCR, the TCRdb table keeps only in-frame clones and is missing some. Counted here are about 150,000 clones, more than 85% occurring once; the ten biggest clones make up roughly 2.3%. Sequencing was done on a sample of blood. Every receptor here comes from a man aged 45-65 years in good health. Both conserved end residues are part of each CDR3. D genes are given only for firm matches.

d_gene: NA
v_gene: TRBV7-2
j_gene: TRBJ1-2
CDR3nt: TGTGCCAGCAGCTTAGGGGGGGCAGGCGGCTATGGCTACACCTTC
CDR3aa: CASSLGGAGGYGYTF

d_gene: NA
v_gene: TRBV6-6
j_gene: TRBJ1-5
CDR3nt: TGTGCCAGCAGTTACGGGAGGGAACCGAGCAATCAGCCCCAGCATTTT
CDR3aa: CASSYGREPSNQPQHF

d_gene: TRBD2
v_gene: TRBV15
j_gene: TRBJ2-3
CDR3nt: TGTGCCACCAGCAGAGCGGGAGGGCCTTCAGATACGCAGTATTTT
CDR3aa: CATSRAGGPSDTQYF

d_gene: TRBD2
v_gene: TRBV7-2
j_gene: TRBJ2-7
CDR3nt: TGTGCCAGCAGCTTAGGAAGCGGGGGATCCTACGAGCAGTACTTC
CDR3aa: CASSLGSGGSYEQYF

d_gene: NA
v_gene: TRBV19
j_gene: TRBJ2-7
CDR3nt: TGTGCCAGTAGTATTCACGGGAGTTACGAGCAGTACTTC
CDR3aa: CASSIHGSYEQYF

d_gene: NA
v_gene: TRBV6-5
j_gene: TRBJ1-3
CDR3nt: TGTGCCAGCAGTTACGACAGGAGAGGAAACACCATATATTTT
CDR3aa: CASSYDRRGNTIYF

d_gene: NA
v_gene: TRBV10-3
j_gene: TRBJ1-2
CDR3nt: TGTGCCATCAGTGCGCGGGAGGATGGCTACACCTTC
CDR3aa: CAISAREDGYTF

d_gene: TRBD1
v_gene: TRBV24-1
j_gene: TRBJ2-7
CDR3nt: TGTGCCACCAGTGACCGGCGGACAGGGGAAAGTTACGAGCAGTACTTC
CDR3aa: CATSDRRTGESYEQYF

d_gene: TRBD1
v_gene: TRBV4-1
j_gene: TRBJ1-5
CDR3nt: TGCGCCAGCAGCCCGGGGAGGGGGCGTCGACAGCCCCAGCATTTT
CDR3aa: CASSPGRGRRQPQHF

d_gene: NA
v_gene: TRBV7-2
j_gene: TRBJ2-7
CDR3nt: TGTGCCAGCACCCTGCAAGGCTACGAGCAGTACTTC
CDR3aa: CASTLQGYEQYF

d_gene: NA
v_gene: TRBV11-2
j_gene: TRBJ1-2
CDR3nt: TGTGCCAGCAGCTTAGAGGCCAGTTATAACTATGGCTACACCTTC
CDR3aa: CASSLEASYNYGYTF

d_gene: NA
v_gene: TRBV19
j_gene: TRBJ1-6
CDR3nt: TGTGCCGGAAATACAGGGAGGGGAGGAAATAACAATTCACCCCTCCACTTT
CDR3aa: CAGNTGRGGNNNSPLHF

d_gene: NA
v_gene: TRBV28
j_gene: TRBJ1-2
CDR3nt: TGTGCCAGCCGGACGCTGGTGAATCCGGCCAGGGATTTTGGCTACACCTTC
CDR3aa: CASRTLVNPARDFGYTF

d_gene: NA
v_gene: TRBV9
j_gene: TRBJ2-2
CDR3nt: TGTGCCAGCAGCTTAGGACAGATCACCGGGGAGCTGTTTTTT
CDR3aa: CASSLGQITGELFF